This T cell receptor (beta chain) was retrieved from a study of blood T cell repertoires in COVID-19. The CDR3 contains 13 residues. Trimming took 10 bases from V and 6 from J; bases not matched to a gene: 6. Germline-derived CDR1 and CDR2 are ENHRY and SYGVKD. Sequencing was performed with immunoSEQ multiplex PCR; in TCRdb, only in-frame clones are kept and a portion is missing. The table shows approximately 15,000 clones, with approximately 80% occurring only once. This clone is a singleton in its sample. J is TRBJ1-6 and V is TRBV10-3; 7 bases are a match to TRBD1. Sequencing was done on a sample of peripheral blood. The clonotype was recovered from a man aged 40-49 years with active or convalescent COVID-19. For the CDR3, the DNA is TGTGCCACAGGGACAGCCACTAATTCACCCCTCCACTTT. Amino acid sequence: CATGTATNSPLHF.